What follows is one T cell receptor (beta chain) and its context. Source study methods: For nucleated cells, counts were estimated from reference gene primer amplification. TCRdb's table, derived via immunoSEQ multiplex PCR, lists solely in-frame clones and lacks some. V, J and clone size were drawn from that table, and D and trimming were deduced from the DNA. Counted here are around 160,000 clones, over 75% occurring once; the ten biggest clones make up over 10%. The germline V gene has CDR1 SEHNR and CDR2 FQNEAQ (reference sequence). V was cut by 0 bases and J by 4 bases, with 7 bases left in between. CDR3 length: 14 residues. The sample is drawn from a study of blood T cell repertoires in COVID-19. Study-wide context: Donors in the United States, Italy and Spain gave samples during acute or convalescent COVID-19. T cells, B-cell-depleted T cells, or PBMCs supplied cDNA or gDNA.

The chain has TRBV7-9 and TRBJ1-3; no reliable D call. This TCR came from a man in his sixties with active or convalescent COVID-19. The specimen was peripheral blood. DNA of the CDR3: TGTGCCAGCAGCTTAGCTGGGAGGGGAAACACCATATATTTT. Residues: CASSLAGRGNTIYF.